The rows below give T cell receptor beta chains drawn from one sample of a study of OX40 agonist ivuxolimab in advanced cancers. Here immunoSEQ multiplex PCR was the method, and the copy in TCRdb shows in-frame clones only, minus some. The table lists about 100,000 clones, 75% to 90% of them singletons. Sequenced here: CD4+ or CD8+ T cells sorted from blood, sampled in a trial of the OX40 agonist ivuxolimab. Receptor source: an adult with an advanced solid tumor such as melanoma, head and neck, liver or kidney cancer. CDR3s include the opening cysteine and the closing phenylalanine or tryptophan. A D gene is named only where the DNA matches it firmly. Clone size is not always given. Where it is, it says once, few, many or a class for expanded clones.

v_call	d_call	cdr3_length	clone_size	j_call	cdr3_nt	cdr3_aa
TRBV7-9	TRBD1	12	.	TRBJ1-2	TGTGCCAGCAGCTTACCGACAGGGGCCTACACCTTC	CASSLPTGAYTF
TRBV7-2	.	13	.	TRBJ2-7	TGTGCCAGCAGCTTAGGGGCAGGGCCCGAGCAGTACTTC	CASSLGAGPEQYF
TRBV2	TRBD2	18	.	TRBJ2-5	TGTGCCAGCAGTGGCCGGGGACTAGCGGGGCTTATGTTGGAGACCCAGTACTTC	CASSGRGLAGLMLETQYF
TRBV2	.	13	.	TRBJ2-7	TGTGCCAGCAATTTAGAGATCTGGGGCGAGCAGTACTTC	CASNLEIWGEQYF
TRBV2	.	12	.	TRBJ1-1	TGTGCCAGCAGTGAACTGGACACTGAAGCTTTCTTT	CASSELDTEAFF
TRBV18	TRBD1	16	.	TRBJ1-5	TGTGCCAGCTACCGGGACAGGGGGTATAGCAATCAGCCCCAGCATTTT	CASYRDRGYSNQPQHF
TRBV7-7	TRBD1	12	.	TRBJ2-1	TGTGCCAGCAGCATAGGGACAGGGGAGCAGTTCTTC	CASSIGTGEQFF
TRBV4-1	TRBD1	18	.	TRBJ2-1	TGCGCCAGCAGCCAAACGTTGGGGGGATGGACAGGGGCCAATGAGCAGTTCTTC	CASSQTLGGWTGANEQFF
TRBV11-2	TRBD2	17	.	TRBJ2-3	TGTGCCAGCAGCTTACGTGCCCGGGGGGGTAGCACAGATACGCAGTATTTT	CASSLRARGGSTDTQYF
TRBV30	.	12	.	TRBJ1-2	TGTGCCTGGAGTAGCCAACGGGATGGCTACACCTTC	CAWSSQRDGYTF
TRBV5-1	.	19	once	TRBJ2-1	TGCGCCAGCAGCCCATTGTCGGTCGGAGTCAGGAACCCCTACAATGAGCAGTTCTTC	CASSPLSVGVRNPYNEQFF
TRBV5-6	TRBD2	16	.	TRBJ2-1	TGTGCCAGCACTCGCTGGGGCGGGAGTTCCTACAATGAGCAGTTCTTC	CASTRWGGSSYNEQFF
TRBV19	TRBD1	15	.	TRBJ1-1	TGTGCCAGTCCCCCGGGCAGGGGGACCTACACTGAAGCTTTCTTT	CASPPGRGTYTEAFF
TRBV5-1	TRBD2	18	once	TRBJ2-3	TGCGCCAGCAGCTTGAAAACCTTAGCGGGAGATGGTACAGATACGCAGTATTTT	CASSLKTLAGDGTDTQYF
TRBV7-9	TRBD1	14	.	TRBJ2-7	TGTGCCAGCAGCTTAGGGACAGGGATCTACGAGCAGTACTTC	CASSLGTGIYEQYF
TRBV7-2	TRBD2	16	.	TRBJ2-7	TGTGCCAGCAGCTTAGGCCTGGCTAGCGGGGGATACGAGCAGTACTTC	CASSLGLASGGYEQYF
TRBV5-1	.	15	.	TRBJ1-1	TGCGCCAGCAGCTTGGTTACGGGTATGAACACTGAAGCTTTCTTT	CASSLVTGMNTEAFF
TRBV5-1	TRBD2	16	few	TRBJ2-1	TGCGCCAGCAGCTGGGGCGGGAGGGCCATAACGGATGAGCAGTTCTTC	CASSWGGRAITDEQFF
TRBV9	.	15	.	TRBJ2-3	TGTGCCAGCAGCCTTTTGTCGGTAAGCACAGATACGCAGTATTTT	CASSLLSVSTDTQYF
TRBV6-1	TRBD2	14	.	TRBJ2-7	TGTGCCAGCAGACTAGCGGGAGGCTCCTACGAGCAGTACTTC	CASRLAGGSYEQYF
TRBV5-1	TRBD1	14	.	TRBJ1-2	TGCGCCAGCAGCCCCCAGACAGGGGGGTCGGCCTACACCTTC	CASSPQTGGSAYTF
TRBV7-9	.	15	.	TRBJ1-4	TGTGCCAGCAGCACGGGGGGCCCCTTGGGCGAAAAACTGTTTTTT	CASSTGGPLGEKLFF
TRBV5-4	.	12	.	TRBJ1-1	TGTGCCAGCAGCTTGGCGAACACTGAAGCTTTCTTT	CASSLANTEAFF
TRBV6-1	.	12	.	TRBJ2-5	TGTGCCAGCAGTGAGGGAAGAGAGACCCAGTACTTC	CASSEGRETQYF
TRBV6-6	.	13	.	TRBJ1-1	TGTGCCAGCAGTTACCAGGGCGGATCTGAAGCTTTCTTT	CASSYQGGSEAFF
TRBV27	TRBD1	15	.	TRBJ2-3	TGTGCCAGCAGCCCCAGGGGGATGGGAACCGATACGCAGTATTTT	CASSPRGMGTDTQYF
TRBV30	TRBD1	14	.	TRBJ1-6	TGTGCCTGGAGTACAGGGGGCGCCGATTCACCCCTCCACTTT	CAWSTGGADSPLHF
TRBV18	TRBD1	16	.	TRBJ2-2	TGTGCCAGCTCACCCCCCGGACAGGGATACACCGGGGAGCTGTTTTTT	CASSPPGQGYTGELFF
TRBV19	.	14	.	TRBJ1-4	TGTGCCAGTAGTCCGACAGTCCTGAATGAAAAACTGTTTTTT	CASSPTVLNEKLFF
TRBV6-5	.	12	.	TRBJ2-5	TGTGCCAGCAGTTACAGTAGAGAGACCCAGTACTTC	CASSYSRETQYF
TRBV12-5	.	13	.	TRBJ2-2	TGTGCTAGTGGTTTAGACCGGGCCGGGGAGCTGTTTTTT	CASGLDRAGELFF
TRBV27	.	15	.	TRBJ2-7	TGTGCCAGCAGTTTATGGGCAGCGCAGCCTTCCGAGCAGTACTTC	CASSLWAAQPSEQYF
TRBV7-3	.	13	.	TRBJ1-1	TGTGCCAGCAGCAGGACACCTAACACTGAAGCTTTCTTT	CASSRTPNTEAFF
TRBV6-5	.	16	.	TRBJ2-3	TGTGCCAGCAGTTACTCTTGGGCGGGAATCACAGATACGCAGTATTTT	CASSYSWAGITDTQYF
TRBV5-1	TRBD1	13	.	TRBJ1-2	TGCGCCAGCAGCCCACAGGGGGACTATGGCTACACCTTC	CASSPQGDYGYTF
TRBV5-4	.	16	.	TRBJ2-2	TGTGCCAGCAGCCTTGCGGGAACTGGGAACACCGGGGAGCTGTTTTTT	CASSLAGTGNTGELFF
TRBV5-1	TRBD1	14	.	TRBJ2-1	TGCGCCAGCAGCTTCCGGGACAGGGGGAATGAGCAGTTCTTC	CASSFRDRGNEQFF
TRBV29-1	TRBD2	13	.	TRBJ2-7	TGCAGCGTACTAGCGGGAGGCTCCTACGAGCAGTACTTC	CSVLAGGSYEQYF
TRBV7-3	.	16	once	TRBJ2-7	TGTGCCAGCAGCTTAACGGGGTACCGGGACACCGAGGAGCAGTACTTC	CASSLTGYRDTEEQYF
TRBV6-1	.	14	.	TRBJ2-2	TGTGCCAGCAGTGGGAGGGGTACCACCGGGGAGCTGTTTTTT	CASSGRGTTGELFF
TRBV6-4	TRBD1	13	.	TRBJ2-2	TGTGCCAGCAGAGGACAGGAGGCCGGGGAGCTGTTTTTT	CASRGQEAGELFF
TRBV19	.	18	.	TRBJ2-1	TGTGCCAGTAGTTCAGGGGTCTTTAGGGGGAGCTCCTACAATGAGCAGTTCTTC	CASSSGVFRGSSYNEQFF
TRBV5-1	TRBD1	17	.	TRBJ1-1	TGCGCCAGCAGCTTGGGGCCCGTAGACAGGGCGAACACTGAAGCTTTCTTT	CASSLGPVDRANTEAFF
TRBV29-1	.	12	.	TRBJ2-7	TGCAGCGTCGCCGACAGCTCCTACGAGCAGTACTTC	CSVADSSYEQYF
TRBV19	.	14	.	TRBJ2-1	TGTGCCAGTAGTATAGATCCGGGAACGAATGAGCAGTTCTTC	CASSIDPGTNEQFF
TRBV6-5	.	15	.	TRBJ1-2	TGTGCCAGCAGCTCCTCCGCGGGGCTTAACTATGGCTACACCTTC	CASSSSAGLNYGYTF
TRBV5-1	TRBD1	15	.	TRBJ1-1	TGCGCCAGCAGCTCTCAACAGGGGGCAGACACTGAAGCTTTCTTT	CASSSQQGADTEAFF
TRBV9	TRBD1	16	.	TRBJ1-3	TGTGCCAGCAGCGTAGCCGGGACAGGGGGAGGAAACACCATATATTTT	CASSVAGTGGGNTIYF
TRBV4-1	.	13	few	TRBJ2-7	TGCGCCAGCAGCCTTGACACCCCCTACGAGCAGTACTTC	CASSLDTPYEQYF
TRBV5-1	TRBD2	16	.	TRBJ2-7	TGCGCCAGCAGCCACACCGGGACTAGCGGGCAATACGAGCAGTACTTC	CASSHTGTSGQYEQYF
TRBV6-6	.	16	.	TRBJ2-3	TGTGCCAGCAGTCCCCCAAAAAGCTCTAGCACAGATACGCAGTATTTT	CASSPPKSSSTDTQYF
TRBV5-1	.	15	.	TRBJ1-6	TGCGCCAGCAGCTGGACAGACTCCTATAATTCACCCCTCCACTTT	CASSWTDSYNSPLHF
TRBV18	TRBD1	16	.	TRBJ1-2	TGTGCCAGCTCACCACCGTTGCAGACAGGGGACTATGGCTACACCTTC	CASSPPLQTGDYGYTF
TRBV19	.	17	.	TRBJ1-4	TGTGCCAGTAGTACCACGTCGGGACCCCGAACTAATGAAAAACTGTTTTTT	CASSTTSGPRTNEKLFF
TRBV7-8	.	14	.	TRBJ1-5	TGTGCCAGCAGCTTAGTAGCCGACAATCAGCCCCAGCATTTT	CASSLVADNQPQHF
TRBV19	TRBD1	15	.	TRBJ1-2	TGTGCCAGTATCTCGGACAGGCTTGGTGACTATGGCTACACCTTC	CASISDRLGDYGYTF